Shown below are 16 T cell receptor beta chains from a single sample sequenced in a study of CD8 T cells in Susac syndrome (dated by TCRdb to between 2018 and 2021). Library method: the immunoSEQ multiplex PCR assay. RNA was extracted using the RNeasy kit, and roughly 0.5 to 1 ug of the RNA was reverse transcribed with random hexamers. TCRdb ran its own pipeline on the public reads, namely fastp trimming at Q25 and MiXCR clone calling, and kept in-frame beta chains. CDR3 protein duplicates are merged, each entry listing the most common genes and DNA. The sample has 120,000 to 150,000 distinct CDR3 sequences on record, around 94% of them singletons. The leading ten clones occupy approximately 0.08% of the sample. Material for sequencing was CD4+ T cells from PBMCs. The source is a human donor in good health.

This clonotype was detected once. V and J are TRBV6-1 and TRBJ2-7; a possible D gene is TRBD2 (5 bases). V was clipped by 7 bases and J by 0 bases, with 10 bases between them. This CDR3 contains 13 residues. The V gene's germline CDR1 is MNHNS and CDR2 SASEGT. CDR3 DNA sequence: TGTGCCAGCACCCGACGGGGCTCCTACGAGCAGTACTTC. Translating it yields CASTRRGSYEQYF.

The chain is built from TRBV5-1 and TRBJ2-7, with D unclear. CDR3 size: 13 residues. Trimming took 0 bases from V and 6 from J, leaving 10 bases between them. Germline V gives CDR1 SGHRS, CDR2 YFSETQ. The CDR3 reads CASSLASRVEQYF. CDR3 nucleotide sequence: TGCGCCAGCAGCTTGGCCTCCAGAGTCGAGCAGTACTTC.

The J gene is TRBJ2-5, the V gene TRBV5-1, with D perhaps TRBD1 (5 bases). The CDR3 runs to 14 residues. The germline V gene encodes CDR1 SGHRS and CDR2 YFSETQ. V was clipped by 0 bases and J by 3 bases, with 9 bases between them. CDR3 loop: CASSLAGFEETQYF. As DNA, the CDR3 is TGCGCCAGCAGCTTGGCAGGGTTCGAAGAGACCCAGTACTTC.

The chain couples TRBV20-1 to TRBJ1-1; 10 bases map to TRBD1. The CDR3 totals 17 residues. The germline gives CDR1 DFQATT, CDR2 SNEGSKA (reference sequence). V lost 0 bases and J lost 3; bases outside the gene matches: 10. The CDR3 DNA reads TGCAGTGCTAGAGATTGGGACAGGGGAATAAGAGACACTGAAGCTTTCTTT. This encodes CSARDWDRGIRDTEAFF.

In its sample, this clonotype was seen once. This chain links TRBV7-2 with TRBJ1-1; D is perhaps TRBD1 (6 bases). This CDR3 is 13 amino acids long. Trimming removed 4 bases from V and 6 bases from J, with 12 bases in between. Germline CDR1 and CDR2: SGHTA and FQGNSA. The CDR3 is CASSSTGMAEAFF. CDR3 nucleotides: TGTGCCAGCAGCTCCACAGGGATGGCTGAAGCTTTCTTT.

This chain connects TRBV2 to TRBJ1-2, with no clear D. V lost 4 bases and J 0 bases, leaving 18 bases between the germline ends. The CDR3 contains 17 residues. In germline, CDR1 is SNHLY, CDR2 FYNNEI. This CDR3 is CASSGQGIVGSNYGYTF. DNA for the CDR3: TGTGCCAGCAGTGGCCAAGGGATAGTAGGATCTAACTATGGCTACACCTTC.

The chain carries TRBV18 and TRBJ2-5; a possible D gene is TRBD1 (5 bases). Germline values: CDR1 KGHSH, CDR2 LQKENI. The CDR3 loop spans 15 amino acids. Trimming took off 3 bases at V and 4 bases at J, with 15 bases between the two ends. The CDR3 DNA is TGTGCCAGCTCACCTTTGGGGCACCTACCAGAGACCCAGTACTTC. Translated: CASSPLGHLPETQYF.

The V and J genes are TRBV30 and TRBJ1-2; D possibly corresponds to TRBD1 (5 bases). Germline V gene lookup returns CDR1 GTSNPN and CDR2 SVGIG (reference sequence). The CDR3 contains 12 residues. V lost 1 base, J lost 8 bases, and 11 bases lay in between. CDR3 sequence reads: CAWSAGGWGYTF. For the CDR3, the DNA is TGTGCCTGGAGTGCGGGGGGTTGGGGCTACACCTTC.

The gene calls are TRBV3-1 and TRBJ1-2; 8 bases map to TRBD1. V was clipped by 4 bases and J by 4 bases; unmatched bases: 11. Germline CDR1 reads LGHDT; CDR2 reads YNNKEL (reference sequence). The CDR3 covers 16 residues. The CDR3 spells CASSRRQGMVRYGYTF. Here the CDR3 DNA reads TGTGCCAGCAGCCGACGACAGGGGATGGTACGCTATGGCTACACCTTC. The variable domain in full, with the rest retrieved from reference TRBV3-1 and TRBJ1-2, is DTAVSQTPKYLVTQMGNDKSIKCEQNLGHDTMYWYKQDSKKFLKIMFSYNNKELIINETVPNRFSPKSPDKAHLNLHINSLELGDSAVYFCASSRRQGMVRYGYTFGSGTRLTVV.

The chain is built from TRBV20-1 and TRBJ2-5; 7 bases align to TRBD1. This CDR3 contains 19 residues. Looked up from germline, CDR1 is DFQATT and CDR2 is SNEGSKA (reference sequence). Trimming took 3 bases from V and 1 from J; bases not matched to a gene: 20. In DNA, the CDR3 is TGCAGTGCTAGTGGGAACCATGGACAGGCCCTGGGTGTCCAAGAGACCCAGTACTTC. Amino acids: CSASGNHGQALGVQETQYF.

The CDR3 DNA is TGTGCCAGCAGCGTTACAGGGGGCGACACTGAAGCTTTCTTT. This sequence encodes CASSVTGGDTEAFF. The V call is TRBV9, the J call TRBJ1-1, with 9 bases that match TRBD1. CDR1 is SGDLS and CDR2 is YYNGEE in the germline V gene. The junction had 2 bases not matched to a gene; V was cut back by 2 bases and J by 3 bases. The CDR3 totals 14 residues.

This clonotype was counted a single time. The CDR3 protein is CASSLPGQGTGANVLTF. CDR3 nucleotide sequence: TGTGCCAGCAGCCTTCCGGGACAGGGGACTGGGGCCAACGTCCTGACTTTC. V usage is TRBV3-1 and J usage is TRBJ2-6, with TRBD1 matching 10 bases. Germline V gene sequence: CDR1 LGHDT, CDR2 YNNKEL (reference sequence). The V and J ends lost 4 bases and 2 bases, in that order; junction bases with no gene match: 5. CDR3 length equals 17 residues. Full variable domain (outside the CDR3, taken from reference TRBV3-1 and TRBJ2-6): DTAVSQTPKYLVTQMGNDKSIKCEQNLGHDTMYWYKQDSKKFLKIMFSYNNKELIINETVPNRFSPKSPDKAHLNLHINSLELGDSAVYFCASSLPGQGTGANVLTFGAGSRLTVL.

V and J are TRBV2 and TRBJ1-1; D is undetermined. V lost 5 bases and J 5 bases, leaving 12 bases between the germline ends. Germline-derived CDR1 and CDR2 are SNHLY and FYNNEI. The CDR3 loop spans 13 amino acids. The CDR3 DNA follows: TGTGCCAGCAGTTCCCCCCCGGGGACTGAAGCTTTCTTT. Translating it yields CASSSPPGTEAFF.

The genes are TRBV19 and TRBJ1-1; 12 positions agree with TRBD1. Trimming at V came to 7 bases and at J to 6 bases, leaving 6 bases not matched to a gene. Germline CDR1 is LNHDA and CDR2 is SQIVND (reference sequence). This CDR3 has 14 residues. The CDR3 DNA sequence: TGTGCCAGTACCCTGGGGGACAGGGGGCCTGAAGCTTTCTTT. Encoded protein: CASTLGDRGPEAFF.

The chain couples TRBV27 to TRBJ2-3; D not certain. V lost 4 bases and J 1 base, leaving 12 bases between the germline ends. This CDR3 has 15 residues. Germline V gene lookup returns CDR1 MNHEY and CDR2 SMNVEV (reference sequence). The CDR3 here is CASSSMINRTDTQYF. Here the CDR3 DNA reads TGTGCCAGCAGTTCCATGATTAATCGCACAGATACGCAGTATTTT.

The V call is TRBV4-1, the J call TRBJ1-4; 7 nucleotides align to TRBD1. Germline loops: CDR1 MGHRA, CDR2 YSYEKL. The J segment lost 3 bases and the V segment lost 6 bases, leaving 7 bases of the junction unmatched. The CDR3 is made up of 15 amino acids. CDR3 DNA: TGCGCCAGCAGAGATAGGGGGCGGGCTAATGAAAAACTGTTTTTT. It yields the protein CASRDRGRANEKLFF.